Below, 15 T cell receptor beta chains from the same sample are listed, as sequenced in a study of cytomegalovirus exposure and HLA in healthy donors. Use of 60 Vbeta and 13 Jbeta primers characterized the PCR. Method: immunoSEQ multiplex PCR; TCRdb's copy keeps in-frame clones and lacks some. The sample includes about 220,000 clones, over 60% seen only once; the top ten take 0.63%. The specimen sequenced was PBMCs. These receptors originate from a man aged 18 to 35 in good health and CMV-seronegative.

In DNA form, the CDR3 reads TGTGCCAGCAGCTTAGGGGGGGCCAACTATGGCTACACCTTC. Translating it yields CASSLGGANYGYTF. The genes are TRBV5-5 and TRBJ1-2, with D possibly matching TRBD1 (6 bases). Germline V lookup: CDR1 SGHKS, CDR2 YYEKEE (reference sequence). CDR3 length: 14 amino acids. V was trimmed by 2 bases and J by 2 bases, leaving 10 bases between them.

The rearrangement uses TRBV29-1 and TRBJ2-4; possible D gene TRBD1, 5 bases. CDR1 and CDR2 (germline): SQVTM, ANQGSEA. This CDR3 is built from 12 residues. Trimming shortened V by 7 bases and J by 5 bases, and 12 bases separated the two germline ends. CDR3 sequence (DNA): TGCAGCGCCACAGGCAGAGAAAACATTCAGTACTTC. Its translation is CSATGRENIQYF.

The V gene is TRBV29-1, the J gene TRBJ2-5, with 7 positions matching TRBD2. The V gene end was trimmed by 3 bases and the J gene end by 1 base; junction bases not matched to a gene: 5. The CDR3 is 14 amino acids. CDR1 is SQVTM, CDR2 ANQGSEA, per germline. This CDR3 is CSVEPGGIQETQYF. Written as DNA, the CDR3 is TGCAGCGTTGAGCCCGGGGGGATCCAAGAGACCCAGTACTTC.

The chain recombines TRBV18 with TRBJ2-5; a weak D match, TRBD1 (5 bases). CDR1 KGHSH and CDR2 LQKENI come from the germline V gene. The CDR3 spans 15 residues. The germline V and J ends were trimmed by 1 base and 4 bases, with 13 bases remaining between them. For the CDR3, the DNA is TGTGCCAGCTCACCACTGGCAGGGATTCCAGAGACCCAGTACTTC. Its translation: CASSPLAGIPETQYF.

The chain is built from TRBV5-1 and TRBJ2-2, with 7 positions matching TRBD1. CDR3 length equals 15 residues. Looked up from germline, CDR1 is SGHRS and CDR2 is YFSETQ. The ends lost 1 base at V and 4 bases at J; junction bases unmatched: 4. The CDR3 sequence: CASSLFAGGTGELFF. The CDR3 region has the DNA TGCGCCAGCAGCTTGTTCGCAGGGGGCACCGGGGAGCTGTTTTTT.

J is TRBJ1-6 and V is TRBV4-1; possibly TRBD1 for D (5 bases). CDR1 is MGHRA, CDR2 YSYEKL, per germline. Trimming took off 5 bases at V and 8 bases at J, with 10 bases between the two ends. The CDR3 contains 13 residues. The CDR3 region is CASSSRVDSPLHF. In DNA, the CDR3 is TGCGCCAGCAGCTCCAGGGTTGATTCACCCCTCCACTTT.

This chain joins TRBV18 and TRBJ2-2, with 12 nucleotides matching TRBD1. J lost 6 bases, V lost 2 bases, and 10 bases had no gene match. The CDR3 covers 18 residues. The germline gives CDR1 KGHSH, CDR2 LQKENI. The CDR3 DNA reads TGTGCCAGCTCACCAACGAACCGGGACAGGGGGCCAGCCGGGGAGCTGTTTTTT. Translating it yields CASSPTNRDRGPAGELFF.

The chain links TRBV28 to TRBJ1-1; the D is unclear. CDR1 is MDHEN and CDR2 is SYDVKM in the germline V gene. There are 12 residues in the CDR3. Deletions cut 4 bases from V and 5 bases from J, with 8 bases between. The CDR3 protein is CASSSWATEAFF. In DNA form, the CDR3 reads TGTGCCAGCAGTTCATGGGCTACTGAAGCTTTCTTT.

The rearrangement links TRBV6-5 to TRBJ2-2; D may be TRBD1 (6 bases). Looked up from germline, CDR1 is MNHEY and CDR2 is SVGAGI. The length of the CDR3 is 13 residues. V shed 10 bases and J shed 0 bases, with 9 bases lying between them. This CDR3 reads CATGTPNTGELFF. CDR3 sequence (DNA): TGTGCCACCGGGACACCGAACACCGGGGAGCTGTTTTTT.

V usage is TRBV6-1 and J usage is TRBJ1-5; D gene unclear. Trimming removed 1 base at V and 6 bases at J, with 13 bases between. CDR3 length: 15 residues. CDR1 and CDR2 (germline): MNHNS, SASEGT. DNA for the CDR3: TGTGCCAGCAGTGAAGTACTATCCGGCACTCAGCCCCAGCATTTT. Its protein product is CASSEVLSGTQPQHF.

The chain uses TRBV7-6 and TRBJ2-3; TRBD2 agrees at 9 bases. The length of the CDR3 is 17 residues. CDR1 is SGHVS, CDR2 FNYEAQ, per germline. With V trimmed by 0 bases and J by 1 base, 5 bases remained unmatched. CDR3 coding DNA: TGTGCCAGCAGCTTAGCTCCTGCGGGAGGGGGCACAGATACGCAGTATTTT. It translates to CASSLAPAGGGTDTQYF.

V usage is TRBV30 and J usage is TRBJ1-1, with 7 bases aligning to TRBD1. Germline CDR1 and CDR2: GTSNPN and SVGIG (reference sequence). J was trimmed by 6 bases and V by 2 bases; bases with no gene match: 12. The CDR3 has 15 residues. The DNA for the CDR3 is TGTGCCTGGAGTATGCCCTATACAGGGGAGGCTGAAGCTTTCTTT. Its protein is CAWSMPYTGEAEAFF.

The chain couples TRBV6-5 to TRBJ1-5; 7 nucleotides line up with TRBD1. CDR1 and CDR2 (germline): MNHEY, SVGAGI. V shed 4 bases, J shed 1 base, and the junction held 4 bases outside the gene matches. CDR3 length: 15 amino acids. CDR3 sequence (DNA): TGTGCCAGCAGTTTAGGGGGCCTAAGCAATCAGCCCCAGCATTTT. This encodes CASSLGGLSNQPQHF.

The V gene is TRBV5-1, the J gene TRBJ1-1, with a possible D match to TRBD1 (5 bases). V shed 0 bases and J shed 11 bases, with 11 bases lying between them. Germline CDR1 is SGHRS and CDR2 is YFSETQ. CDR3 length: 12 amino acids. CDR3 sequence: CASSLDPRVAFF. The CDR3, as DNA: TGCGCCAGCAGCTTGGATCCCAGGGTGGCTTTCTTT.

This clone has only a few counts. The chain employs TRBV10-2 and TRBJ2-7; tentatively, D is TRBD2 (6 bases). The CDR3 spans 16 residues. The V gene lost 0 bases and the J gene lost 1 base, with 13 bases spanning the gap. CDR1 and CDR2 (germline): WSHSY, SAAADI. CDR3 in DNA: TGCGCCAGCAGTGAGTCTGGGGGGTGGGAATCCTACGAGCAGTACTTC. As protein: CASSESGGWESYEQYF.